A selection of T cell receptor beta chains follows, all from one sample in a study of blood T cell repertoires in COVID-19. Profiled with immunoSEQ multiplex PCR; TCRdb holds only in-frame clones, not every one. Of about 210,000 clones listed, 70% to 90% are singletons. Sample: PBMCs or T cells enriched from blood (not recorded which). These receptors were obtained from a woman in her twenties or thirties who had been exposed to COVID-19. The conserved cysteine and the conserved F or W are not part of the CDR3 here.

TRBV10-3	TRBJ2-7	AISGTSHEQY
TRBV24-1	TRBJ1-2	ATSERAYGYT
TRBV3-1/TRBV3-2	TRBJ2-7	ASSQPRGSEQY
TRBV5-1	TRBJ1-6	ASSPGTENSPLH
TRBV2	TRBJ1-1	ASTPGSQNTEAF
TRBV15	TRBJ2-1	ATRLAGGYYNEQF
TRBV2	TRBJ2-7	ASIQGQGSYEQY
TRBV5-1	TRBJ2-2	ASSHPPGRAAGELF
TRBV6-1	TRBJ2-1	ASSEKFQGARLEQF
TRBV3-1/TRBV3-2	TRBJ2-3	ASSPVLGTTFTQTQY
TRBV5-1	TRBJ1-1	ASSLSVARNTEAF